This T cell receptor (beta chain) is drawn from a study of early T cells in non-severe SARS-CoV-2 infection (dated by TCRdb to about 2021). Regarding the study in general: Because TCR sequencing was done on bulk RNA from unsorted whole blood, the alpha and beta chains could not be paired.

Set within a cohort of healthcare workers in London, UK, this nested case-control study involved weekly PCR testing of nasopharyngeal swabs along with blood sampling. Healthcare workers were enrolled in the week of the UK lockdown, from 23 to 31 March 2020, and were followed every week for up to 16 weeks. What the authors observed across the whole study: Matching against VDJdb was skewed toward anti-spike CD8 responses, likely underestimated virus-specific expansions, and missed private and CD4 specificities.

At least ten counts were recorded for this clonotype. No cognate antigen has been identified for it. Base qualities are missing; no much larger clone stands one base away. The cysteine opens and the phenylalanine closes a CDR3 of 15 amino acids. Just CDR3 DNA is preserved here, 45 bases in frame from base 1. V loses 5 bases, J loses 1 base, and the germline ends lie 14 bases apart. Via the germline V gene (reference sequence), CDR1 is DFQATT and CDR2 SNEGSKA. The method behind the library was 5' RACE. Instrument on record: NextSeq 500. To correct for sequencing error and PCR bias, the TCR library protocol tagged individual cDNA molecules with unique molecular identifiers. TCR alpha and beta chains were both sequenced, and the abundances of alpha and beta sequences in each sample were closely correlated with each other. Per the authors' processing: V gene, J gene and CDR3 annotation of TCR sequences was performed with Decombinator V4. Expanded TCRs were defined as changing significantly between any two time points under a Poisson model with p below 0.0001. TCR abundances were normalised to the total number of TCRs sequenced per sample and expressed as counts per million. MAIT TCRs were defined by TRAV1-2 paired with TRAJ12, TRAJ20 or TRAJ33, and iNKT TCRs by TRAV10 paired with TRAJ18. VDJdb, accessed 1 November 2021, was searched for CMV, EBV and SARS-CoV-2 annotated TCRs, excluding TCRs annotated for multiple antigens. The public reads were quality trimmed at Q25 with fastp and then assembled into clones with MiXCR by TCRdb, keeping productive beta chains. Each CDR3 protein appears once, grouped with its most common genes and DNA. TCRdb's processing, not the authors' own work, is the source of the V and J calls. The sample records over 25,000 distinct CDR3 sequences, 6% to 8.5% of which are singletons. The ten largest make up under 5% of the sample.

Sample: whole blood. The chain was built from TRBV20-1 and TRBJ2-2; the D segment could be TRBD1, given 6 matching bases. The receptor comes from an adult who was a healthcare worker with PCR-confirmed SARS-CoV-2 infection or an uninfected control (not recorded which). This receptor has the CDR3 CSAGLPGQNTGELFF. The bases read TGCAGTGCTGGGCTCCCGGGACAGAACACCGGGGAGCTGTTTTTT.